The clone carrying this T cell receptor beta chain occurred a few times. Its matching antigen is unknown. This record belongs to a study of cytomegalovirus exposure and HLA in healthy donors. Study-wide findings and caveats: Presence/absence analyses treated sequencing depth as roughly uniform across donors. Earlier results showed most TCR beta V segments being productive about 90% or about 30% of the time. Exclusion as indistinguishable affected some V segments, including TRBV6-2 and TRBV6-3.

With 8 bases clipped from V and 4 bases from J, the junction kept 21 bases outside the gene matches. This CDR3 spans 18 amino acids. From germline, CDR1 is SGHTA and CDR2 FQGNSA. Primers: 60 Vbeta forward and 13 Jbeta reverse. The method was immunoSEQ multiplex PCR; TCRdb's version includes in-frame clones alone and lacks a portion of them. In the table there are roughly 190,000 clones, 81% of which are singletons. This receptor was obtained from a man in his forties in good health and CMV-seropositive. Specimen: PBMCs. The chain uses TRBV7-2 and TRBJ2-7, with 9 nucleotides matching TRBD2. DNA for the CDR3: TGTGCCAGCTCCCTTAGGAGGAGTAGCGGGAGTCCCGCGTACGAGCAGTACTTC. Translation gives CASSLRRSSGSPAYEQYF.